This T cell receptor (beta chain) came from a study of T-cell reconstitution after alpha-beta-depleted transplantation in children. Germline V gene sequence: CDR1 KGHSH, CDR2 LQKENI. This CDR3 comprises 15 residues. The V end was cut by 2 bases, the J end by 5 bases, with 13 bases between. A library of TCRbeta sequences, prepared with unique molecular identifiers, was generated. TCRdb analysed the PCR reads with MiXCR anew, one entry per CDR3 protein. The table lists a few hundred thousand distinct CDR3 sequences, nearly 10% of them singletons. The starting material was PBMCs from the stem cell graft donor, obtained from the stem cell graft. The clonotype was recovered from a human donor who donated a stem cell graft to a child with SCID. This rearrangement joins TRBV18 to TRBJ2-1, with D tentatively TRBD1 (6 bases). DNA for the CDR3: TGTGCCAGCTCACCAGGACAGAAAGTAAACAATGAGCAGTTCTTC. It codes for CASSPGQKVNNEQFF.